One and the same sample provided the 27 T cell receptor beta chains below, sequenced in a study of blood T cells in healthy people across ages. A second PCR of about 7 to 11 cycles used a sample-barcoded 5' primer and a J-beta primer mix. TCRdb passed the 5' RACE reads through MiXCR, listing each CDR3 protein once. The sample lists about 1.5 million distinct CDR3 sequences, 35% to 45% occurring once. Sequencing was performed on blood. Receptors originate from a woman aged 18-29 years in good health.

This clonotype was seen only a few times. The V call is TRBV18, the J call TRBJ2-5; D perhaps matches TRBD2 (6 bases). Trimming took 1 base from V and 11 from J, leaving 14 bases between them. This CDR3 contains 13 residues. Looked up from germline, CDR1 is KGHSH and CDR2 is LQKENI. CDR3 residues: CASSPLADNEQYF. The CDR3, as DNA: TGTGCCAGCTCACCACTAGCGGACAATGAGCAGTACTTC.

The CDR3 loop reads CASSQRTVLYEQYF. The CDR3 DNA reads as TGTGCCAGCAGCCAGAGGACGGTTCTCTACGAGCAGTACTTC. This rearrangement joins TRBV14 to TRBJ2-7, with D unclear. CDR1 is SGHDN, CDR2 FVKESK, per germline. The ends were cut back, 3 bases at V and 3 bases at J, with 12 bases in the middle. This CDR3 is 14 amino acids long.

This clonotype was seen a few times. The chain has TRBV7-8 and TRBJ1-1, with D possibly TRBD1 on 6 matching bases. The CDR3 is 14 amino acids. The V and J ends lost 6 bases and 2 bases respectively, with 13 bases between them. Germline values: CDR1 SGHVS, CDR2 FQNEAQ. The CDR3 sequence is CASRATGLNTEAFF. In nucleotides, the CDR3 is TGTGCCAGCAGAGCCACAGGGCTAAACACTGAAGCTTTCTTT. The full variable domain, its missing parts supplied by reference TRBV7-8 and TRBJ1-1, is GAGVSQSPRYKVAKRGQDVALRCDPISGHVSLFWYQQALGQGPEFLTYFQNEAQLDKSGLPSDRFFAERPEGSVSTLKIQRTQQEDSAVYLCASRATGLNTEAFFGQGTRLTVV.

This chain connects TRBV12-3 or TRBV12-4 to TRBJ2-2, with unresolved D. The CDR3 length is 13 residues. The ends were cut back, 8 bases at V and 0 bases at J, with 7 bases in the middle. CDR3 bases: TGTGCCAGCCCGTTGCCGAACACCGGGGAGCTGTTTTTT. Protein product: CASPLPNTGELFF.

The rearrangement joins TRBV4-1 to TRBJ2-1; 9 nucleotides line up with TRBD2. The germline CDR1 and CDR2 sequences are MGHRA and YSYEKL. There are 17 residues in the CDR3. The V and J ends lost 0 bases and 4 bases, in that order; junction bases with no gene match: 7. CDR3 in DNA: TGCGCCAGCAGCCAAGAACCTGTAGCGGGGGAGTACAATGAGCAGTTCTTC. Encoded protein: CASSQEPVAGEYNEQFF.

This chain's CDR3 is CASTAGAGYNEQFF. In DNA, the CDR3 is TGTGCCAGCACAGCGGGAGCCGGCTACAATGAGCAGTTCTTC. The rearrangement uses TRBV6-1 and TRBJ2-1; 8 positions agree with TRBD2. Unmatched junction bases numbered 5, after V lost 7 bases and J lost 3 bases. Per germline, CDR1 MNHNS and CDR2 SASEGT. The CDR3 consists of 14 residues.

This clonotype has more than one count but fewer than ten. The rearrangement joins TRBV12-3 or TRBV12-4 to TRBJ2-3; D is tentatively TRBD1 or TRBD2 (5 bases each). V dropped 10 bases and J dropped 5 bases, with 13 bases sitting between them. CDR3 length: 12 residues. The CDR3 DNA reads as TGTGCCACTCAGGGAGCTGGAGATACGCAGTATTTT. It encodes CATQGAGDTQYF.

The CDR3 spells CSASHAAGSYGYTF. The DNA of the CDR3 is TGCAGTGCTAGTCACGCTGCTGGTAGCTATGGCTACACCTTC. The chain is built from TRBV20-1 and TRBJ1-2, with no clear D. Germline CDR1 DFQATT, CDR2 SNEGSKA (reference sequence). This CDR3 comprises 14 residues. V was clipped by 3 bases and J by 4 bases, with 15 bases between them.

V is TRBV10-3 and J is TRBJ2-3; 9 nucleotides match TRBD2. Per germline, CDR1 ENHRY and CDR2 SYGVKD. The CDR3 is made up of 16 amino acids. Trimming at V came to 3 bases and at J to 3 bases, leaving 7 bases not matched to a gene. Written as DNA, the CDR3 is TGTGCCATCAGTGACGAAGCTAGCGGGATTACAGATACGCAGTATTTT. It codes for CAISDEASGITDTQYF.

In this sample, this clonotype turned up a few times. J is TRBJ1-3 and V is TRBV6-5, with TRBD1 matching over 10 bases. This CDR3 contains 15 residues. Germline CDR1 is MNHEY and CDR2 is SVGAGI. Unmatched junction bases numbered 0, after V lost 0 bases and J lost 4 bases. The CDR3 region is CASSYSTGGGNTIYF. The CDR3 DNA reads as TGTGCCAGCAGTTACTCGACAGGGGGCGGAAACACCATATATTTT.

This clonotype has more than one count but fewer than ten. This chain connects TRBV4-1 to TRBJ2-7, with 10 bases matching TRBD2. The germline V gene encodes CDR1 MGHRA and CDR2 YSYEKL. Unmatched junction bases numbered 7, after V lost 4 bases and J lost 1 base. The CDR3 consists of 16 residues. Written as DNA, the CDR3 is TGCGCCAGCAGCCGCGGGACTAGCGCACGATCCTACGAGCAGTACTTC. This gives the protein CASSRGTSARSYEQYF.

The chain couples TRBV7-2 to TRBJ1-4; no firm D call. The CDR3 spans 14 residues. The germline V gene has CDR1 SGHTA and CDR2 FQGNSA. V was trimmed by 5 bases and J by 8 bases, leaving 15 bases between them. The CDR3 reads CASSHGGEWEKLFF. Written as DNA, the CDR3 is TGTGCCAGCAGCCACGGCGGGGAATGGGAAAAACTGTTTTTT.

This clonotype has at least ten counts. One end of the junction varies from germline; a read error may be responsible. V gene TRBV4-3 combines with J gene TRBJ2-7; no reliable D call. The CDR3 is 13 residues long. CDR1 and CDR2 (germline): LGHNA, YSLEER. The CDR3 DNA sequence: TGTGCCAGCAGCCAAACGGTTTCCTACGAGCAGTACTTC. Its translation is CASSQTVSYEQYF.

V gene TRBV7-2 combines with J gene TRBJ2-5; 7 positions agree with TRBD2. Germline V gene sequence: CDR1 SGHTA, CDR2 FQGNSA. The V segment lost 2 bases and the J segment 2 bases; nucleotides outside the gene matches: 8. The CDR3 spans 16 residues. The CDR3 sequence: CASSLWPSGPQETQYF. The CDR3 DNA sequence: TGTGCCAGCAGCTTATGGCCTAGCGGACCTCAAGAGACCCAGTACTTC.

The V and J genes are TRBV6-2 or TRBV6-3 and TRBJ2-1; 15 nucleotides align to TRBD2. TRBJ2-7 matches the DNA end more closely, so the J call is doubtful. The CDR3 has 19 residues. Germline V CDR1 and CDR2: MNHEY, SVGEGT. CDR3 sequence reads: CASSYSMGLAGGSYNEQYF. In DNA, the CDR3 is TGTGCCAGCAGTTACTCGATGGGACTAGCGGGGGGTTCCTACAATGAGCAGTACTTC.

The chain has TRBV4-3 and TRBJ1-1; D not resolved. CDR1 and CDR2 (germline): LGHNA, YSLEER. The CDR3 sequence is 13 residues long. Trimming removed 4 bases from V and 5 bases from J, with 11 bases in between. The CDR3 loop reads CASSPSTGTEAFF. The CDR3 region has the DNA TGCGCCAGCAGCCCTAGTACGGGGACTGAAGCTTTCTTT.

The V and J genes are TRBV20-1 and TRBJ2-1, with 8 bases identical to TRBD2. Germline V gives CDR1 DFQATT, CDR2 SNEGSKA (reference sequence). The V segment lost 6 bases and the J segment 6 bases; nucleotides outside the gene matches: 10. This CDR3 comprises 14 residues. The CDR3 DNA reads as TGCAGTGCGCCCAGCGGGAGTGGGGCCAATGAGCAGTTCTTC. It encodes CSAPSGSGANEQFF.

This clonotype was picked up a small number of times. This chain links TRBV30 with TRBJ1-6; unclear D gene. The CDR3 has 16 residues. Germline values: CDR1 GTSNPN, CDR2 SVGIG (reference sequence). Trimming stripped 2 bases from V and 6 bases from J, with 17 bases between. As DNA, the CDR3 is TGTGCCTGGAGTTCCGGGCAGGCCTGGGCTAATTCACCCCTCCACTTT. This gives the protein CAWSSGQAWANSPLHF. The whole variable domain, filled in from reference TRBV30 and TRBJ1-6, reads SQTIHQWPATLVQPVGSPLSLECTVEGTSNPNLYWYRQAAGRGLQLLFYSVGIGQISSEVPQNLSASRPQDRQFILSSKKLLLSDSGFYLCAWSSGQAWANSPLHFGNGTRLTVT.

The chain carries TRBV21-1 and TRBJ2-3; TRBD2 is the table's D call, not checked against the DNA. TRBV21-1 is tagged as a pseudogene. CDR3 length: 14 amino acids. The CDR3 loop reads CASSKKRGSDTQYF. The CDR3 DNA follows: TGTGCCAGCAGCAAAAAAAGAGGGTCCGATACGCAGTATTTT.

The rearrangement joins TRBV7-9 to TRBJ1-4; maybe TRBD1 (5 bases). V dropped 5 bases and J dropped 8 bases, with 18 bases sitting between them. The CDR3 length is 15 residues. CDR1 is SEHNR and CDR2 is FQNEAQ in the germline V gene (reference sequence). The CDR3 loop reads CASSGERDGGEKLFF. CDR3 sequence (DNA): TGTGCCAGCAGCGGCGAGCGGGACGGAGGGGAAAAACTGTTTTTT.

Only a few counts were recorded for this clonotype. The chain uses TRBV25-1 and TRBJ2-3; D remains unclear. The length of the CDR3 is 14 residues. Between the trimmed V and J ends, which lost 1 base and 2 bases, there was a span of 7 bases. Germline V gene data show CDR1 as MGHDK and CDR2 as SYGVNS. CDR3 nucleotides: TGTGCCAGCAGTGAATCAGGCACCACAGATACGCAGTATTTT. This sequence encodes CASSESGTTDTQYF. The complete variable domain, with remaining parts taken from reference TRBV25-1 and TRBJ2-3, reads EADIYQTPRYLVIGTGKKITLECSQTMGHDKMYWYQQDPGMELHLIHYSYGVNSTEKGDLSSESTVSRIRTEHFPLTLESARPSHTSQYLCASSESGTTDTQYFGPGTRLTVL.

This rearrangement joins TRBV4-1 to TRBJ1-2, with D possibly TRBD1 on 6 matching bases. The CDR3 has 15 amino acids. The germline CDR1 and CDR2 sequences are MGHRA and YSYEKL. V lost 3 bases, J lost 11 bases, and 22 bases lay in between. For the CDR3, the DNA is TGCGCCAGCAGCCAGCTTGGACAGCTAACTTCTGGTTACACCTTC. This translates into CASSQLGQLTSGYTF.

This clonotype was counted only a few times. The chain is built from TRBV29-1 and TRBJ1-1; no clear D gene. The V end was cut by 4 bases, the J end by 6 bases, with 12 bases between. This CDR3 has 12 amino acids. Germline V gives CDR1 SQVTM, CDR2 ANQGSEA. The CDR3 nucleotides read TGCAGCGTTGGCGGGGTAAGGGCTGAAGCTTTCTTT. Its translation: CSVGGVRAEAFF.

This clonotype was recorded a few times. This chain joins TRBV12-3 or TRBV12-4 and TRBJ1-1; 7 bases are a match to TRBD1. J lost 1 base, V lost 1 base, and 12 bases had no gene match. CDR3 length: 18 residues. Here the CDR3 DNA reads TGTGCCAGCAGTTTAGGCCAGGGGGAAACTCGATGGAACACTGAAGCTTTCTTT. It specifies CASSLGQGETRWNTEAFF.

Details on this clonotype: At one of its ends the junction is not consistent with the germline gene, which may arise from a read error. Here the CDR3 DNA reads TGTGCCAGCAGTCTAGGGTCCGCCTACGGGCAGTACTTC. It codes for CASSLGSAYGQYF. This chain links TRBV27 with TRBJ2-7; D gene ambiguous. The CDR3 is 13 amino acids. Germline lookup yields CDR1 MNHEY and CDR2 SMNVEV (reference sequence).

This clonotype was picked up one time. The junction departs from the called germline gene at one end, perhaps through a read error. V is TRBV5-1 and J is TRBJ2-2; TRBD1 agrees at 7 bases. This CDR3 contains 15 residues. CDR1 SGHRS and CDR2 YFSETQ come from the germline V gene. The CDR3 nucleotides read TGCGCCAGCAGCTTGGTACAGGGGAACGCCGGGGAGCTGTTTTTT. It yields the protein CASSLVQGNAGELFF.

The chain uses TRBV7-6 and TRBJ1-4, with 7 nucleotides matching TRBD1. This CDR3 is 18 amino acids long. With 5 bases clipped from V and 0 bases from J, the junction kept 12 bases outside the gene matches. Germline V lookup: CDR1 SGHVS, CDR2 FNYEAQ. The CDR3 sequence is CASSPYPTGTSTNEKLFF. CDR3 bases: TGTGCCAGCAGCCCCTACCCGACAGGGACCTCAACTAATGAAAAACTGTTTTTT.